This T cell receptor beta chain appears in the sequencing data of a study of beta chain features in type 1 diabetes. Study findings and constraints: Possible PCR preference for shorter templates applied equally to patients and controls. Shorter TCRB CDR3s, moderately but significantly so, were found in Type 1 diabetes patients in all four CD4+ subsets.

Only a few counts were recorded for this clone. Its antigen is as yet unknown. Investigators reverse transcribed all isolated RNA, so they sequenced expressed TCRB transcripts. About 3.57 million reads were obtained on average from naive, central memory and regulatory T cell samples. Clones were sequenced by immunoSEQ multiplex PCR, and TCRdb holds only the in-frame ones, with some missing. This sample has about half a million clones, with approximately 30% found just once. Per germline, CDR1 SEHNR and CDR2 FQNEAQ (reference sequence). The V and J ends lost 5 bases and 6 bases, in that order; junction bases with no gene match: 6. The CDR3 consists of 16 residues.

The chain links TRBV7-9 to TRBJ2-2, with 13 nucleotides matching TRBD2. This TCR was sampled from a man between 18 and 29 years old in good health. The sample comprised naive CD4+ T cells from blood. CDR3 DNA: TGTGCCAGCAGCCGCCCGGGACTAGCGGGACCCGGGGAGCTGTTTTTT. Translating it yields CASSRPGLAGPGELFF.